One and the same sample provided the 19 T cell receptor beta chains below, sequenced in a study of CD8 T cells in Susac syndrome. It was with random hexamers that 0.5 to 1 ug RNA was reverse transcribed. MiXCR was run by TCRdb on the immunoSEQ multiplex PCR reads, yielding one entry per CDR3 protein. The data hold 180,000 or so distinct CDR3 sequences, with 90% to 96% observed a single time. The sample comprised CD4+ T cells from PBMCs. The receptors here all came from a human donor with multiple sclerosis.

This clonotype has just one count. This chain uses TRBV20-1 with TRBJ1-2; 10 nucleotides agree with TRBD1. Germline CDR1 and CDR2: DFQATT and SNEGSKA (reference sequence). This CDR3 has 15 residues. V lost 5 bases to trimming and J lost 6 bases; unmatched junction nucleotides: 12. DNA for the CDR3: TGCAGTGCTGGTAGACCCGGGACAGGGGTAGATGGCTACACCTTC. Translation gives CSAGRPGTGVDGYTF.

This sequence joins TRBV4-3 and TRBJ2-2; D might be TRBD1 (6 bases). The CDR3 spans 17 residues. CDR1 LGHNA and CDR2 YSLEER come from the germline V gene. V gave up 3 bases and J gave up 5 bases, with 19 bases separating them. The CDR3 region is CASSQGLSARGTGELFF. In nucleotides, the CDR3 is TGCGCCAGCAGCCAGGGGTTGTCTGCGAGGGGGACCGGGGAGCTGTTTTTT.

This clonotype was detected only once. The J gene is TRBJ1-1, the V gene TRBV20-1; 9 bases align to TRBD1. Germline CDR1 and CDR2: DFQATT and SNEGSKA (reference sequence). The CDR3 length is 14 residues. The CDR3: CSTKGGQGLTEAFF. CDR3 in DNA: TGCAGCACAAAGGGGGGACAGGGTCTCACTGAAGCTTTCTTT.

This rearrangement joins TRBV29-1 to TRBJ2-2; 10 bases are a match to TRBD2. This CDR3 has 14 residues. Germline V gene lookup returns CDR1 SQVTM and CDR2 ANQGSEA. The V and J ends lost 5 bases and 4 bases, in that order; junction bases with no gene match: 4. Here the CDR3 DNA reads TGCAGCGTTCTAGCGGGGGCGTTCACCGGGGAGCTGTTTTTT. Protein sequence: CSVLAGAFTGELFF.

For the CDR3, the DNA is TGTGCCAGCACCCCGGGACTAGGATTCGGAGAGACCCAGTACTTC. Translated, it gives CASTPGLGFGETQYF. This sequence joins TRBV2 and TRBJ2-5; 8 bases line up with TRBD2. The CDR3 is made up of 15 amino acids. V dropped 7 bases and J dropped 4; count of bases not matched to a gene: 11. Germline V gene sequence: CDR1 SNHLY, CDR2 FYNNEI.

The J gene is TRBJ1-5, the V gene TRBV30, with D perhaps TRBD1 (5 bases). Trimming took off 5 bases at V and 5 bases at J, with 10 bases between the two ends. This CDR3 has 12 amino acids. The V gene's germline CDR1 is GTSNPN and CDR2 SVGIG (reference sequence). For the CDR3, the DNA is TGTGCCTGGGGCAGGGAGGATCAGCCCCAGCATTTT. It specifies CAWGREDQPQHF.

This rearrangement joins TRBV6-6 to TRBJ2-1; the match to TRBD2 covers 11 bases. CDR1 MNHNY and CDR2 SVGAGI come from the germline V gene (reference sequence). With 5 bases clipped from V and 4 bases from J, the junction kept 7 bases outside the gene matches. This CDR3 has 16 residues. The CDR3 DNA reads as TGTGCCAGCAGTGCTAGCGGGGGGCAAGGATACAATGAGCAGTTCTTC. Residues: CASSASGGQGYNEQFF.

The V and J genes are TRBV7-9 and TRBJ2-5; possibly TRBD1 for D (7 bases). V dropped 2 bases and J dropped 5 bases, with 12 bases sitting between them. CDR1 and CDR2 (germline): SEHNR, FQNEAQ (reference sequence). This CDR3 is built from 14 residues. The CDR3 DNA is TGTGCCAGCAGCTTACAGGGGGGATTGGAGACCCAGTACTTC. Its translation: CASSLQGGLETQYF. Drawing the rest from reference TRBV7-9 and TRBJ2-5, the complete variable domain is DTGVSQNPRHKITKRGQNVTFRCDPISEHNRLYWYRQTLGQGPEFLTYFQNEAQLEKSRLLSDRFSAERPKGSFSTLEIQRTEQGDSAMYLCASSLQGGLETQYFGPGTRLLVL.

The chain employs TRBV29-1 and TRBJ1-2; D gene uncertain. This CDR3 is built from 13 residues. Germline-derived CDR1 and CDR2 are SQVTM and ANQGSEA. Trimming took 4 bases from V and 0 from J, leaving 9 bases between them. CDR3 sequence: CSVVEGSNYGYTF. Written as DNA, the CDR3 is TGCAGCGTTGTGGAGGGCTCTAACTATGGCTACACCTTC.

The V and J genes are TRBV9 and TRBJ2-1, with D hard to call. Trimming left V 0 bases short and J 12 bases short, with 13 bases between. The germline V gene has CDR1 SGDLS and CDR2 YYNGEE. The CDR3 sequence is 13 residues long. The CDR3 DNA sequence: TGTGCCAGCAGCGTAGACACACATCGACCGCAGTTCTTC. Its translation is CASSVDTHRPQFF.

The chain has TRBV19 and TRBJ1-2; tentatively, D is TRBD1 (5 bases). The CDR3 runs to 12 residues. V lost 1 base and J 5 bases, leaving 5 bases between the germline ends. Germline values: CDR1 LNHDA, CDR2 SQIVND (reference sequence). The CDR3 nucleotides are TGTGCCAGTAGTATAGCAGGGTATGGCTACACCTTC. This translates into CASSIAGYGYTF.

The V call is TRBV27, the J call TRBJ2-1; TRBD1 matches at 7 bases. This CDR3 has 12 residues. The trim removed 6 bases at V and 12 bases at J, leaving 8 bases unmatched. Germline-derived CDR1 and CDR2 are MNHEY and SMNVEV (reference sequence). The CDR3 DNA follows: TGTGCCAGCAGCCCCCAGGGGGTCCTGCAGTTCTTC. Translating gives CASSPQGVLQFF.

The V gene is TRBV29-1, the J gene TRBJ2-1; 7 bases match TRBD2. There are 12 residues in the CDR3. The trim removed 7 bases at V and 5 bases at J, leaving 5 bases unmatched. Per the germline V gene, CDR1 is SQVTM and CDR2 is ANQGSEA. The CDR3 region has the DNA TGCAGCGGAGGACTAGGCCACAATGAGCAGTTCTTC. Amino acids: CSGGLGHNEQFF.

V gene TRBV20-1 combines with J gene TRBJ2-5, with a weak D call TRBD1 (5 bases). Trimming shortened V by 1 base and J by 5 bases, and 14 bases separated the two germline ends. Germline CDR1 and CDR2: DFQATT and SNEGSKA (reference sequence). CDR3 size: 14 residues. CDR3 sequence reads: CSARGGSAGETQYF. The CDR3 DNA follows: TGCAGTGCTAGAGGGGGCAGCGCTGGGGAGACCCAGTACTTC.

V gene TRBV20-1 combines with J gene TRBJ2-3; 7 positions agree with TRBD2. Trimming removed 2 bases from V and 13 bases from J; junction bases left unmatched: 15. Per the germline V gene, CDR1 is DFQATT and CDR2 is SNEGSKA (reference sequence). The CDR3 contains 14 residues. CDR3 bases: TGCAGTGCTAGATTCAGCGGGGATAATTTGTTAAAGTATTTT. It codes for CSARFSGDNLLKYF.

This clonotype was found once. This chain connects TRBV5-4 to TRBJ2-5; D gene ambiguous. The CDR3 runs to 18 residues. Germline CDR1 is SGHNT and CDR2 is YYREEE (reference sequence). Trimming removed 4 bases from V and 4 bases from J, with 26 bases in between. In nucleotides, the CDR3 is TGTGCCAGCAGCCGCTTCGCTGACTTGATCCCGACCGGAGAGACCCAGTACTTC. Translation gives CASSRFADLIPTGETQYF.

This rearrangement joins TRBV3-1 to TRBJ2-1; 7 bases align to TRBD2. With 6 bases clipped from V and 7 bases from J, the junction kept 9 bases outside the gene matches. This CDR3 is built from 14 residues. Germline V lookup: CDR1 LGHDT, CDR2 YNNKEL (reference sequence). The CDR3 loop is CASSLRTRRNEQFF. The CDR3 DNA sequence: TGTGCCAGCAGTCTACGGACTAGGCGGAATGAGCAGTTCTTC.

The rearrangement joins TRBV19 to TRBJ1-1; 7 nucleotides match TRBD1. Germline V gene lookup returns CDR1 LNHDA and CDR2 SQIVND (reference sequence). V lost 4 bases and J lost 0; bases outside the gene matches: 5. The CDR3 totals 15 residues. As DNA, the CDR3 is TGTGCCAGTAGTACCCCGACAGGGATGAACACTGAAGCTTTCTTT. It translates to CASSTPTGMNTEAFF.

The chain couples TRBV7-2 to TRBJ2-1; the D is unclear. The germline V and J ends were trimmed by 1 base and 5 bases, with 9 bases remaining between them. Looked up from germline, CDR1 is SGHTA and CDR2 is FQGNSA. CDR3 size: 14 residues. This CDR3 is CASSLVGSNNEQFF. CDR3 in DNA: TGTGCCAGCAGCTTAGTAGGGTCCAACAATGAGCAGTTCTTC.